This TCR beta chain was recovered during a study of cytomegalovirus exposure and HLA in healthy donors. Findings of the study overall: Researchers reported in a later analysis that a missense DCLRE1C variant was tied to TCR beta V- and J-gene trimming. The study recorded 150 to 200 TCR beta chains that were cytomegalovirus-associated. As was reported, the classifier diagnosed cytomegalovirus status with high specificity and sensitivity. The majority of TCR sequences were rare, yet some public TCRs appeared in many donors.

In the PCR, 60 Vbeta and 13 Jbeta primers were used. Sequenced by immunoSEQ multiplex PCR; TCRdb stores in-frame clones only, minus some. In the table there are approximately 150,000 clones, 80% of which are singletons. This clone came up a few times. Its antigen is not known. In the same sample, other DNA sequences code for this CDR3. The V and J ends lost 1 base and 4 bases respectively, with 10 bases between them. In germline, CDR1 is SGHTA, CDR2 FQGNSA. The CDR3 is 14 amino acids. The sequenced sample consisted of PBMCs. The clonotype was recovered from a woman between 40 and 55 years old in good health and CMV-seronegative. This rearrangement joins TRBV7-2 to TRBJ2-5; TRBD2 is a possible D gene (7 bases). This CDR3 reads CASSLVGGGETQYF. The CDR3 DNA sequence: TGTGCCAGCAGCTTAGTGGGAGGGGGAGAGACCCAGTACTTC.